This entry lists 10 T cell receptor beta chains sequenced from one sample in a study of memory CD4+ T cells and cytomegalovirus serostatus. Profiled with immunoSEQ multiplex PCR; TCRdb holds only in-frame clones, not every one. The sample lists about 62,000 clones; roughly 76% were seen once. The sort gate was single viable CD3+CD4+CD8-CD45RO+ cells for memory CD4+ T cells. Sample: memory CD4+ T cells from blood. The origin of the receptors is an adult in good health and CMV-seropositive.

The rearrangement uses TRBV18 and TRBJ1-2; D is ambiguous. The CDR3 is 14 amino acids. The germline V and J ends were trimmed by 2 bases and 6 bases, with 13 bases remaining between them. Germline V gene sequence: CDR1 KGHSH, CDR2 LQKENI. The CDR3 sequence is CASSPERDIDGYTF. Here the CDR3 DNA reads TGTGCCAGCTCACCAGAAAGGGATATCGATGGCTACACCTTC.

The chain uses TRBV7-9 and TRBJ2-1; the match to TRBD1 covers 9 bases. J was trimmed by 7 bases and V by 4 bases; bases with no gene match: 5. Germline CDR1 and CDR2: SEHNR and FQNEAQ (reference sequence). This CDR3 comprises 14 residues. CDR3 amino acids: CASSSDRGRNEQFF. The DNA of the CDR3 is TGTGCCAGCAGCTCGGACAGGGGAAGGAATGAGCAGTTCTTC.

This chain uses TRBV5-6 with TRBJ1-5; weak D call: TRBD1 (5 bases). Germline loops: CDR1 SGHDT, CDR2 YYEEEE. The CDR3 loop spans 16 amino acids. V dropped 0 bases and J dropped 3 bases, with 13 bases sitting between them. Here the CDR3 DNA reads TGTGCCAGCAGCTTGGCCATGGGGGGTTACAATCAGCCCCAGCATTTT. This codes for CASSLAMGGYNQPQHF.

J is TRBJ1-2 and V is TRBV18; D is possibly TRBD1 (6 bases). The CDR3 totals 16 residues. Between the trimmed V and J ends, which lost 0 bases and 4 bases, there was a span of 15 bases. Germline V lookup: CDR1 KGHSH, CDR2 LQKENI. CDR3 sequence reads: CASSPPMGGPGYGYTF. The CDR3 DNA follows: TGTGCCAGCTCACCACCGATGGGGGGGCCTGGCTATGGCTACACCTTC.

This sequence joins TRBV29-1 and TRBJ1-2; 7 bases align to TRBD1. The CDR3 loop spans 14 amino acids. Germline V gene sequence: CDR1 SQVTM, CDR2 ANQGSEA. V shed 4 bases and J 4 bases; nucleotides not matched to a gene: 9. CDR3 region: CSVGEAGGSYGYTF. CDR3 coding DNA: TGCAGCGTTGGGGAGGCAGGGGGGAGCTATGGCTACACCTTC.

V and J are TRBV5-4 and TRBJ2-1, with TRBD2 matching 11 bases. In germline, CDR1 is SGHNT, CDR2 YYREEE (reference sequence). V shed 4 bases, J shed 8 bases, and the junction held 8 bases outside the gene matches. The CDR3 runs 15 residues. CDR3 sequence: CASSPTSGRVDEQFF. The DNA for the CDR3 is TGTGCCAGCAGCCCAACTAGCGGGAGAGTTGATGAGCAGTTCTTC.

At least ten counts were recorded for this clone. Other DNA sequences within the sample encode an identical CDR3. The chain links TRBV6-1 to TRBJ2-7; D is unresolved. V was cut by 0 bases and J by 3 bases, with 0 bases left in between. CDR3 size: 11 residues. From germline, CDR1 is MNHNS and CDR2 SASEGT. The CDR3 reads CASSEAYEQYF. In DNA form, the CDR3 reads TGTGCCAGCAGTGAAGCCTACGAGCAGTACTTC.

V is TRBV6-5 and J is TRBJ2-1; the D is unclear. The CDR3 consists of 13 residues. Trimming pared 6 bases from V and 8 bases from J, leaving 14 bases between. The V gene's germline CDR1 is MNHEY and CDR2 SVGAGI. The DNA for the CDR3 is TGTGCCAGCAGCCACACGAGAGGCTATGAGCAGTTCTTC. Its protein is CASSHTRGYEQFF.

The chain recombines TRBV5-4 with TRBJ1-4; D unclear. V was clipped by 7 bases and J by 4 bases, with 14 bases between them. CDR1 is SGHNT and CDR2 is YYREEE in the germline V gene (reference sequence). The CDR3 is 14 amino acids. DNA for the CDR3: TGTGCCAGCGTAGGTAGCAGCAGTAATGAAAAACTGTTTTTT. This gives the protein CASVGSSSNEKLFF.

The CDR3 DNA sequence: TGTGCCAGCAGTGAGGGGTTTGGGTCTTCCAGAAACACCATATATTTT. This gives the protein CASSEGFGSSRNTIYF. The rearrangement joins TRBV6-1 to TRBJ1-3, with D unclear. This CDR3 spans 16 amino acids. Germline CDR1 reads MNHNS; CDR2 reads SASEGT. The V and J ends lost 3 bases and 5 bases respectively, with 17 bases between them.